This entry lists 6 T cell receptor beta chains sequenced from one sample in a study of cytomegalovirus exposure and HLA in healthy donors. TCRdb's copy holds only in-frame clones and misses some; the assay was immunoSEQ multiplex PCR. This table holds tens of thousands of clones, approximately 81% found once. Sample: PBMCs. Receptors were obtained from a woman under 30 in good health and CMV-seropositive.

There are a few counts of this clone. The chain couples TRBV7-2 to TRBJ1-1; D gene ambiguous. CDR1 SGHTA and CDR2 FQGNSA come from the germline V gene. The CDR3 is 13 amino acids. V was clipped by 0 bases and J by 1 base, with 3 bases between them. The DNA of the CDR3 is TGTGCCAGCAGCTTAGCCCGGAACACTGAAGCTTTCTTT. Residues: CASSLARNTEAFF.

The CDR3 region has the DNA TGTGCCAGCAGTTCATTGGGCAGGGGACCCAACTATGGCTACACCTTC. It translates to CASSSLGRGPNYGYTF. The chain uses TRBV27 and TRBJ1-2; D perhaps matches TRBD1 (6 bases). Germline V gene sequence: CDR1 MNHEY, CDR2 SMNVEV (reference sequence). The CDR3 is 16 amino acids. V was cut by 4 bases and J by 2 bases, with 17 bases left in between.

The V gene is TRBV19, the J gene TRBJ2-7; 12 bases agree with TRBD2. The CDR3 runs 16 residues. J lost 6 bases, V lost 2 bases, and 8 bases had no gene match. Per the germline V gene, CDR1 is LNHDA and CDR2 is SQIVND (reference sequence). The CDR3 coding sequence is TGTGCCAGTAGTATAAGGTCCCTAGCGGGGGGGCTCGAGCAGTACTTC. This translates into CASSIRSLAGGLEQYF.

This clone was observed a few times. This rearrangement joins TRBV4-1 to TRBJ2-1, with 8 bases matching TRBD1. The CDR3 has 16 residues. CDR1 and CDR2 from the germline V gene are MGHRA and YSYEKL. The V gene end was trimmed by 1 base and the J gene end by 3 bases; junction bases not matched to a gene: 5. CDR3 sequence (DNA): TGCGCCAGCAGCCAAGCCCCACAGGGGGGCTACAATGAGCAGTTCTTC. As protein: CASSQAPQGGYNEQFF.

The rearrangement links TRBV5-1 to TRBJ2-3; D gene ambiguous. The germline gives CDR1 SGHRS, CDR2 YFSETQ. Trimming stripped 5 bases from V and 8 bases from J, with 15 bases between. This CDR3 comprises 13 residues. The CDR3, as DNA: TGCGCCAGCAGTCCTGGCAGCCGGAGTACGCAGTATTTT. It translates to CASSPGSRSTQYF.

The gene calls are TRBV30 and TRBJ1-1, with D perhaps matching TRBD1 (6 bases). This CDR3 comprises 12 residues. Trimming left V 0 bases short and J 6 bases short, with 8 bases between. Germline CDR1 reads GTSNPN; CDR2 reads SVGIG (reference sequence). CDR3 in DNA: TGTGCCTGGAGTGTACAGGGCGCTGAAGCTTTCTTT. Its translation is CAWSVQGAEAFF.